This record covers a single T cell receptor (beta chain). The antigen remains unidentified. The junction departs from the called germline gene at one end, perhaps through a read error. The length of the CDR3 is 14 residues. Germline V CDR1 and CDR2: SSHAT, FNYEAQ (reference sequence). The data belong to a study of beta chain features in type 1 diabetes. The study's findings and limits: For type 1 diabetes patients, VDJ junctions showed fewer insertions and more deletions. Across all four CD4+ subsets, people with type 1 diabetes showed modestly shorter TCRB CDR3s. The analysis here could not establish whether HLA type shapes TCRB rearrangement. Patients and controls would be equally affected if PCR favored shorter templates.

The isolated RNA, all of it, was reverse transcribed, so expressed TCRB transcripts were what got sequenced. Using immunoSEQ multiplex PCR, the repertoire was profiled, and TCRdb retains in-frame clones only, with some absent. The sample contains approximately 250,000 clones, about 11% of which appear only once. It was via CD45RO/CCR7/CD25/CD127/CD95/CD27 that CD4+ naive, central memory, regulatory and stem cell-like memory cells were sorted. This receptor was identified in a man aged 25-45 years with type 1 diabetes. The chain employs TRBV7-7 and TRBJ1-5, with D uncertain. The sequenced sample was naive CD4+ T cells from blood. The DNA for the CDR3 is TGTGCTAGCAGCTTATCGGTAAGCAATCAGCCCCAGCATTTT. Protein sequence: CASSLSVSNQPQHF.